This entry lists 26 T cell receptor beta chains sequenced from one sample in a study of technical replicates of blood from a handful of donors. The data were produced by immunoSEQ multiplex PCR, yet TCRdb's version contains in-frame clones alone and is incomplete. There are around 71,000 clones in the sample; roughly 92% occur only once, and 0.41% lies in the top ten. Specimen: T cells isolated from PBMCs. Source of these receptors: a human donor in good health.

This chain links TRBV5-1 with TRBJ1-1; TRBD1 matches at 9 bases. The trim removed 5 bases at V and 2 bases at J, leaving 7 bases unmatched. Germline V gene sequence: CDR1 SGHRS, CDR2 YFSETQ. The length of the CDR3 is 15 residues. In nucleotides, the CDR3 is TGCGCCAGCAGTCCACAGGGGGCTGGAAACACTGAAGCTTTCTTT. This translates into CASSPQGAGNTEAFF. The variable domain in full, completed from reference TRBV5-1 and TRBJ1-1, reads KAGVTQTPRYLIKTRGQQVTLSCSPISGHRSVSWYQQTPGQGLQFLFEYFSETQRNKGNFPGRFSGRQFSNSRSEMNVSTLELGDSALYLCASSPQGAGNTEAFFGQGTRLTVV.

DNA for the CDR3: TGTGCCATCACTACAGACAGGTTAGGCTATGGCTACACCTTC. Encoded protein: CAITTDRLGYGYTF. This sequence joins TRBV10-3 and TRBJ1-2; possibly TRBD1 for D (6 bases). The germline V and J ends were trimmed by 7 bases and 4 bases, with 16 bases remaining between them. This CDR3 comprises 14 residues. Germline V CDR1 and CDR2: ENHRY, SYGVKD.

The rearrangement joins TRBV12-5 to TRBJ2-3; 13 nucleotides line up with TRBD2. The CDR3 is made up of 16 amino acids. Losses at the gene ends were 10 bases for V and 5 bases for J; bases not matched to a gene: 12. Germline loops: CDR1 LGHNT, CDR2 FRNRAP. CDR3 in amino acids: CATNTGLAGVEDTQYF. DNA of the CDR3: TGTGCTACCAACACCGGACTAGCGGGAGTAGAAGATACGCAGTATTTT.

The V gene is TRBV21-1, the J gene TRBJ2-7; the table gives TRBD2 as D, unverified against the DNA. TRBV21-1 is a known pseudogene. This CDR3 has 18 residues. CDR3 sequence: CASSKEKSGTSVPYEQYF. CDR3 in DNA: TGTGCCAGCAGCAAAGAGAAGAGCGGGACTAGTGTTCCCTACGAGCAGTACTTC.

This chain links TRBV5-1 with TRBJ2-3, with D perhaps TRBD2 (6 bases). This CDR3 has 16 amino acids. Germline V gene data show CDR1 as SGHRS and CDR2 as YFSETQ. Trimming pared 0 bases from V and 8 bases from J, leaving 19 bases between. The chain's CDR3 is CASSLGPSEARGTQYF. In DNA form, the CDR3 reads TGCGCCAGCAGCTTGGGCCCTAGCGAGGCACGTGGTACGCAGTATTTT.

The rearrangement uses TRBV9 and TRBJ2-7; 12 nucleotides agree with TRBD2. Germline-derived CDR1 and CDR2 are SGDLS and YYNGEE. The J segment lost 2 bases and the V segment lost 3 bases, leaving 6 bases of the junction unmatched. The CDR3 is 16 residues long. Written as DNA, the CDR3 is TGTGCCAGCAGCGGACGGACTAGCGGGACCCCCTACGAGCAGTACTTC. This encodes CASSGRTSGTPYEQYF.

V usage is TRBV7-2 and J usage is TRBJ2-5, with TRBD2 identical over 9 bases. CDR1 and CDR2 from the germline V gene are SGHTA and FQGNSA. The CDR3 is 17 residues long. The ends lost 1 base at V and 5 bases at J; junction bases unmatched: 11. Here the CDR3 DNA reads TGTGCCAGCAGCTTAGGGATAGCGGGAGCGTCCAGGGAGACCCAGTACTTC. Its protein product is CASSLGIAGASRETQYF.

This chain joins TRBV6-6 and TRBJ2-7; tentatively, D is TRBD2 (6 bases). The CDR3 contains 11 residues. The V gene's germline CDR1 is MNHNY and CDR2 SVGAGI (reference sequence). Deletions cut 6 bases from V and 5 bases from J, with 8 bases between. CDR3 amino acids: CASRRRDEQYF. CDR3 bases: TGTGCCAGCAGGAGGAGGGACGAGCAGTACTTC.

This sequence joins TRBV5-6 and TRBJ2-1; 15 bases align to TRBD2. This CDR3 spans 14 amino acids. Germline loops: CDR1 SGHDT, CDR2 YYEEEE. After removal of 3 bases from V and 16 bases from J, the junction contained 8 bases not matched to a gene. CDR3: CASSSGTSGRTSFF. The CDR3 coding sequence is TGTGCCAGCAGCTCCGGGACTAGCGGGAGGACAAGCTTCTTC.

The chain links TRBV19 to TRBJ2-1, with 15 bases matching TRBD2. CDR1 and CDR2 from the germline V gene are LNHDA and SQIVND (reference sequence). With 7 bases clipped from V and 5 bases from J, the junction kept 12 bases outside the gene matches. The CDR3 is 18 amino acids. CDR3 nucleotides: TGTGCCAGTACCCTCGGGACTAGCGGGAGGTCTGTCCACAATGAGCAGTTCTTC. Translated, it gives CASTLGTSGRSVHNEQFF.

Remarks on this clone: One junction end does not reproduce the germline sequence, and a read error may be involved. The chain links TRBV9 to TRBJ2-3; the match to TRBD2 covers 9 bases. The CDR3 length is 14 residues. The germline CDR1 and CDR2 sequences are SGDLS and YYNGEE. The DNA of the CDR3 is TGTGCCAGCAGCGCCGGGACTAGCAGAGATACGCAGTATTTT. Its translation: CASSAGTSRDTQYF.

The gene calls are TRBV12-5 and TRBJ2-5; the D gene is possibly TRBD2 (6 bases). CDR3 length: 17 amino acids. Germline V CDR1 and CDR2: LGHNT, FRNRAP. Trimming pared 4 bases from V and 5 bases from J, leaving 23 bases between. CDR3 amino acids: CASGSYRPRLEVETQYF. The CDR3 DNA is TGTGCTAGTGGTTCTTACAGACCCAGACTAGAGGTGGAGACCCAGTACTTC. The full variable domain, in which reference TRBV12-5 and TRBJ2-5 provide the parts outside the CDR3, is DARVTQTPRHKVTEMGQEVTMRCQPILGHNTVFWYRQTMMQGLELLAYFRNRAPLDDSGMPKDRFSAEMPDATLATLKIQPSEPRDSAVYFCASGSYRPRLEVETQYFGPGTRLLVL.

V is TRBV15 and J is TRBJ1-5, with 10 bases fitting TRBD1. V gave up 8 bases and J gave up 5 bases; unmatched junction bases: 6. CDR1 and CDR2 from the germline V gene are LNHNV and YYDKDF (reference sequence). This CDR3 region has 14 residues. DNA for the CDR3: TGTGCCACCGGCCGGGACAGGGGAGATCAGCCCCAGCATTTT. Amino acid sequence: CATGRDRGDQPQHF.

The rearrangement links TRBV10-3 to TRBJ2-7, with D perhaps TRBD1 (6 bases). The CDR3 is 14 residues long. The germline V and J ends were trimmed by 11 bases and 4 bases, with 21 bases remaining between them. Germline-derived CDR1 and CDR2 are ENHRY and SYGVKD. The CDR3 spells CAVTDRMKYYEQYF. The CDR3 DNA follows: TGTGCCGTAACGGACAGAATGAAATATTACGAGCAGTACTTC.

V gene TRBV19 combines with J gene TRBJ2-3; D might be TRBD2 (7 bases). This CDR3 comprises 15 residues. With 7 bases removed from V and 4 bases from J, the gap between germline ends came to 18 bases. Per germline, CDR1 LNHDA and CDR2 SQIVND (reference sequence). The CDR3 DNA is TGTGCCAGTACTTCCAGGGGAGGGCCATCAGATACGCAGTATTTT. This gives the protein CASTSRGGPSDTQYF. The full variable domain, completed using reference TRBV19 and TRBJ2-3, is DGGITQSPKYLFRKEGQNVTLSCEQNLNHDAMYWYRQDPGQGLRLIYYSQIVNDFQKGDIAEGYSVSREKKESFPLTVTSAQKNPTAFYLCASTSRGGPSDTQYFGPGTRLTVL.

This clone is a singleton in its sample. The chain has TRBV6-1 and TRBJ2-3; 8 bases agree with TRBD1. CDR3 length: 14 amino acids. Germline V CDR1 and CDR2: MNHNS, SASEGT. The ends lost 4 bases at V and 5 bases at J; junction bases unmatched: 5. CDR3 amino acids: CASSAGGGIDTQYF. CDR3 DNA: TGTGCCAGCAGTGCAGGGGGCGGTATAGATACGCAGTATTTT.

The chain employs TRBV6-1 and TRBJ1-1; 9 bases match TRBD1. The CDR3 has 15 amino acids. J lost 4 bases, V lost 5 bases, and 8 bases had no gene match. Germline V gene data show CDR1 as MNHNS and CDR2 as SASEGT. CDR3 region: CASSLNRGHGTEAFF. In DNA, the CDR3 is TGTGCCAGCAGTTTGAACAGGGGGCACGGCACTGAAGCTTTCTTT.

The chain couples TRBV30 to TRBJ1-2; D remains ambiguous. The V and J ends lost 1 base and 12 bases respectively, with 12 bases between them. This CDR3 is 11 amino acids long. From germline, CDR1 is GTSNPN and CDR2 SVGIG (reference sequence). CDR3 nucleotides: TGTGCCTGGAGTGCCGGGGAGCCCCACACCTTC. It yields the protein CAWSAGEPHTF.

The chain is built from TRBV29-1 and TRBJ1-3; perhaps TRBD1 as D (6 bases). The CDR3 loop spans 11 amino acids. V lost 6 bases, J lost 7 bases, and 10 bases lay in between. Germline V gene data show CDR1 as SQVTM and CDR2 as ANQGSEA. The CDR3 nucleotides are TGCAGCGTCAACAGGGAGAACACCATATATTTT. Translation gives CSVNRENTIYF.

The V and J genes are TRBV27 and TRBJ2-7; TRBD2 matches 9 bases. The CDR3 length is 13 residues. Germline CDR1 and CDR2: MNHEY and SMNVEV (reference sequence). The V and J ends lost 6 bases and 3 bases, in that order; junction bases with no gene match: 3. The CDR3 protein is CASSLAGNYEQYF. The CDR3 nucleotides are TGTGCCAGCAGCCTAGCGGGGAACTACGAGCAGTACTTC.

This clone is a singleton in its sample. The chain recombines TRBV2 with TRBJ1-3, with 8 bases lining up with TRBD1. The CDR3 contains 13 residues. The V gene end was trimmed by 3 bases and the J gene end by 8 bases; junction bases not matched to a gene: 3. Germline V CDR1 and CDR2: SNHLY, FYNNEI. The CDR3 coding sequence is TGTGCCAGCAGTGATGACAGGGGTCACACCATATATTTT. Amino acid sequence: CASSDDRGHTIYF. Together with reference TRBV2 and TRBJ1-3, the CDR3 gives the full variable domain: EPEVTQTPSHQVTQMGQEVILRCVPISNHLYFYWYRQILGQKVEFLVSFYNNEISEKSEIFDDQFSVERPDGSNFTLKIRSTKLEDSAMYFCASSDDRGHTIYFGEGSWLTVV.

This clone was seen once. The chain recombines TRBV10-3 with TRBJ2-1; perhaps TRBD2 as D (5 bases). V lost 2 bases to trimming and J lost 3 bases, with 8 bases between them. The CDR3 extends over 14 amino acids. Germline values: CDR1 ENHRY, CDR2 SYGVKD. The CDR3 spells CAISEARDYNEQFF. The CDR3 nucleotides are TGTGCCATCAGTGAGGCACGGGACTACAATGAGCAGTTCTTC.

The chain carries TRBV28 and TRBJ2-7; D gene unclear. The germline V and J ends were trimmed by 6 bases and 1 base, with 4 bases remaining between them. Germline-derived CDR1 and CDR2 are MDHEN and SYDVKM. The CDR3 spans 11 residues. CDR3 in amino acids: CASRLSYEQYF. CDR3 DNA sequence: TGTGCCAGCAGACTATCCTACGAGCAGTACTTC. The variable domain in full, completed from reference TRBV28 and TRBJ2-7, reads DVKVTQSSRYLVKRTGEKVFLECVQDMDHENMFWYRQDPGLGLRLIYFSYDVKMKEKGDIPEGYSVSREKKERFSLILESASTNQTSMYLCASRLSYEQYFGPGTRLTVT.

This chain joins TRBV6-5 and TRBJ1-3; tentative D call: TRBD1 (5 bases). The length of the CDR3 is 15 residues. Germline V lookup: CDR1 MNHEY, CDR2 SVGAGI. With 2 bases removed from V and 0 bases from J, the gap between germline ends came to 8 bases. The CDR3 coding sequence is TGTGCCAGCAGTTACGCGCAGGGCTCTGGAAACACCATATATTTT. It yields the protein CASSYAQGSGNTIYF.

The chain couples TRBV6-6 to TRBJ1-4; a possible D gene is TRBD1 (6 bases). Germline-derived CDR1 and CDR2 are MNHNY and SVGAGI (reference sequence). The V and J ends lost 10 bases and 11 bases respectively, with 11 bases between them. The length of the CDR3 is 10 residues. CDR3 loop: CATGRGKLFF. CDR3 bases: TGTGCCACCGGGAGGGGGAAACTGTTTTTT.

V is TRBV19 and J is TRBJ1-5; the D gene is possibly TRBD1 (5 bases). V was shortened by 0 bases and J by 7 bases, with 13 bases between the two germline ends. The CDR3 length is 15 residues. From germline, CDR1 is LNHDA and CDR2 SQIVND (reference sequence). The CDR3 loop reads CASSIDIGVQQPQHF. CDR3 DNA: TGTGCCAGTAGTATAGATATAGGGGTTCAGCAGCCCCAGCATTTT. The full variable domain, its missing parts supplied by reference TRBV19 and TRBJ1-5, is DGGITQSPKYLFRKEGQNVTLSCEQNLNHDAMYWYRQDPGQGLRLIYYSQIVNDFQKGDIAEGYSVSREKKESFPLTVTSAQKNPTAFYLCASSIDIGVQQPQHFGDGTRLSIL.